This passage covers 10 T cell receptor beta chains from one sample sequenced in a study of hypomethylating agent response in myelodysplastic syndrome. Assay: immunoSEQ multiplex PCR; the TCRdb copy retains only in-frame clones and omits some. The data hold about 4,400 clones, with 80% to 85% observed a single time. The sample was bone marrow, taken before or after starting hypomethylating agent treatment for myelodysplastic syndrome (not recorded which). The receptors originated from a human donor with myelodysplastic syndrome.

This clone was counted a single time. The V call is TRBV14, the J call TRBJ2-2; 11 bases fit TRBD2. This CDR3 contains 17 residues. Germline CDR1 SGHDN, CDR2 FVKESK. V lost 3 bases to trimming and J lost 3 bases; unmatched junction nucleotides: 6. The CDR3 DNA reads as TGTGCCAGCAGCCATTCACTAGCGGGAGACTACACCGGGGAGCTGTTTTTT. Protein sequence: CASSHSLAGDYTGELFF.

The table lists this clone with a few counts. The chain recombines TRBV7-3 with TRBJ1-2; D remains unclear. Trimming shortened V by 5 bases and J by 3 bases, and 10 bases separated the two germline ends. The CDR3 runs 13 residues. Germline CDR1 is SGHTA and CDR2 is FQGTGA. The CDR3 loop is CASSPQADYGYTF. The CDR3 DNA sequence: TGTGCCAGCAGCCCCCAGGCGGACTATGGCTACACCTTC. Full variable domain (missing parts from reference TRBV7-3 and TRBJ1-2): GAGVSQTPSNKVTEKGKYVELRCDPISGHTALYWYRQSLGQGPEFLIYFQGTGAADDSGLPNDRFFAVRPEGSVSTLKIQRTERGDSAVYLCASSPQADYGYTFGSGTRLTVV.

The chain couples TRBV5-5 to TRBJ2-1; TRBD1 matches 9 bases. The CDR3 totals 15 residues. Germline-derived CDR1 and CDR2 are SGHKS and YYEKEE (reference sequence). Losses at the gene ends were 2 bases for V and 3 bases for J; bases not matched to a gene: 3. This CDR3 is CASSLGTGIYNEQFF. The CDR3 DNA reads as TGTGCCAGCAGCTTAGGGACAGGGATCTACAATGAGCAGTTCTTC. The entire variable domain, with the rest obtained from reference TRBV5-5 and TRBJ2-1, is as follows: DAGVTQSPTHLIKTRGQQVTLRCSPISGHKSVSWYQQVLGQGPQFIFQYYEKEERGRGNFPDRFSARQFPNYSSELNVNALLLGDSALYLCASSLGTGIYNEQFFGPGTRLTVL.

The chain carries TRBV28 and TRBJ2-7; 12 bases are shared with TRBD2. Losses at the gene ends were 6 bases for V and 2 bases for J; bases not matched to a gene: 5. The CDR3 length is 15 residues. Germline CDR1 and CDR2: MDHEN and SYDVKM. CDR3 DNA sequence: TGTGCCAGCAGACCGGGACTAGCGGGTACCTACGAGCAGTACTTC. Its translation: CASRPGLAGTYEQYF.

The chain combines TRBV7-2 with TRBJ1-2; maybe TRBD1 (6 bases). Per germline, CDR1 SGHTA and CDR2 FQGNSA. V was cut by 1 base and J by 8 bases, with 17 bases left in between. The CDR3 has 15 residues. The CDR3 loop is CASSLEKGGGRGYTF. In nucleotides, the CDR3 is TGTGCCAGCAGCTTAGAAAAAGGAGGGGGGAGAGGCTACACCTTC.

CDR3 nucleotide sequence: TGTGCCAGCAGTGAAGGGTTTTCACCCCTCCACTTT. Protein sequence: CASSEGFSPLHF. V gene TRBV25-1 combines with J gene TRBJ1-6; no clear D gene. The V end lost 2 bases, the J end lost 9 bases, and 5 bases lay between the germline ends. The CDR3 length is 12 residues. Germline values: CDR1 MGHDK, CDR2 SYGVNS.

This chain links TRBV2 with TRBJ2-3; TRBD2 matches at 15 bases. V shed 5 bases, J shed 4 bases, and the junction held 10 bases outside the gene matches. Germline V gene lookup returns CDR1 SNHLY and CDR2 FYNNEI. The CDR3 is made up of 18 amino acids. The CDR3 bases are TGTGCCAGCAGTTCTCCCGGACTAGCGGGAGGGGAAGCAGATACGCAGTATTTT. Its translation: CASSSPGLAGGEADTQYF.

The V call is TRBV6-1, the J call TRBJ2-2; D not resolved. Germline CDR1 and CDR2: MNHNS and SASEGT. Trimming stripped 1 base from V and 6 bases from J, with 3 bases between. The CDR3 runs to 12 residues. The CDR3 nucleotides are TGTGCCAGCAGTGAAGGGGCCGGGGAGCTGTTTTTT. Translation gives CASSEGAGELFF.

This chain uses TRBV7-9 with TRBJ2-3, with 8 bases aligning to TRBD1. The germline CDR1 and CDR2 sequences are SEHNR and FQNEAQ (reference sequence). The V and J ends lost 0 bases and 6 bases, in that order; junction bases with no gene match: 5. The CDR3 runs to 15 residues. Written as DNA, the CDR3 is TGTGCCAGCAGCTTAGCCAGACAGGGGCGGGATACGCAGTATTTT. This sequence encodes CASSLARQGRDTQYF.

About this clone itself: Germline and junction disagree at one end, which may indicate a read error. The chain is built from TRBV19 and TRBJ2-4, with TRBD1 as a possible D gene (5 bases). CDR3 length: 13 residues. Germline values: CDR1 LNHDA, CDR2 SQIVND (reference sequence). CDR3 protein: CASSMGRKGTFHF. The CDR3 coding sequence is TGTGCCAGTAGTATGGGGCGGAAAGGAACATTCCACTTC.